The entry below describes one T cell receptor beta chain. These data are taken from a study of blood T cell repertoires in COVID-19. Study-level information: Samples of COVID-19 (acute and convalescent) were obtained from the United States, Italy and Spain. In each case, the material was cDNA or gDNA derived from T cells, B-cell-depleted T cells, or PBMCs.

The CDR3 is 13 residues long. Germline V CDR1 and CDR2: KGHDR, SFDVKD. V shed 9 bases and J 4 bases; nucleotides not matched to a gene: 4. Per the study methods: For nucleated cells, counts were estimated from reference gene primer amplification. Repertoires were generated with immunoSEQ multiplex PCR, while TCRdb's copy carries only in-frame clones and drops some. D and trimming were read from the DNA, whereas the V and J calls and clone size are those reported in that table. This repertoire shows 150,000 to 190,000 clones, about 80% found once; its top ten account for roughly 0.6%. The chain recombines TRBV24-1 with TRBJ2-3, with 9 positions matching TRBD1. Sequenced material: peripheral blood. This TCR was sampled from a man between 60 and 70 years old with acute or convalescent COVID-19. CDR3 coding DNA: TGTGCCACCGGGAGACAGGGGGCAGATACGCAGTATTTT. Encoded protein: CATGRQGADTQYF.